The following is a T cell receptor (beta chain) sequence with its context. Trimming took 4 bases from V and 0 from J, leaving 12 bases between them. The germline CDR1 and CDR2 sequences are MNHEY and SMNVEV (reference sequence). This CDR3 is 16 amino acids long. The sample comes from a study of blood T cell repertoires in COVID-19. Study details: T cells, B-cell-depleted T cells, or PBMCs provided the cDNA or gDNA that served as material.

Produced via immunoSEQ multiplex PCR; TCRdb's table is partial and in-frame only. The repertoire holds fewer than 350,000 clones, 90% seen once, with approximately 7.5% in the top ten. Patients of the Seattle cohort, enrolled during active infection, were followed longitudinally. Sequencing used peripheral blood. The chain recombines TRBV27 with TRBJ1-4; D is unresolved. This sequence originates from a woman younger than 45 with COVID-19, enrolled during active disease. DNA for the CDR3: TGTGCCAGCAGTTCGGAGATCGGAGCAACTAATGAAAAACTGTTTTTT. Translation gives CASSSEIGATNEKLFF.